This T cell receptor beta chain was profiled in a study of T cells in Graves' hyperthyroidism and ophthalmopathy. Concerning this clonotype: The antigen remains undetermined.

Findings of the study overall: Blood also contained most expanded thyroid clonotypes above 0.001.

TCR beta CDR3 sequences were amplified from RNA transcripts. A first-round RT-PCR of the TCR CDR3 used the HTBI primer set. In TCRdb, the multiplex PCR reads were re-called with MiXCR into one record per CDR3 protein. The sample includes more than 350,000 distinct CDR3 sequences, 14% to 15% of them seen just once. Patients were excluded for uncontrolled infection, other autoimmune disease, pregnancy or lactation. Source material for PBMCs was about 11 ml fresh peripheral blood. The CDR3 runs 15 residues. Germline V gene data show CDR1 as LGHDT and CDR2 as YNNKEL (reference sequence). The V end was cut by 1 base, the J end by 2 bases, with 9 bases between.

Sequencing input: blood. The rearrangement joins TRBV3-1 to TRBJ2-1, with D perhaps TRBD2 (5 bases). The source is a young woman with Graves' hyperthyroidism. CDR3 loop: CASSQAGVPYNEQFF. In DNA, the CDR3 is TGTGCCAGCAGCCAAGCCGGGGTACCCTACAATGAGCAGTTCTTC.